The clone carrying this T cell receptor beta chain turned up a few times. This sample is part of a study of cytomegalovirus exposure and HLA in healthy donors. Amplification used 60 Vbeta primers and 13 Jbeta primers. Clones were sequenced by immunoSEQ multiplex PCR, and TCRdb holds only the in-frame ones, with some missing. The sample consists of about 160,000 clones, about 73% of them appearing once. Germline CDR1 reads SGHVS; CDR2 reads FQNEAQ. The CDR3 runs to 13 residues. V lost 4 bases and J lost 9, with 12 bases in between. J is TRBJ2-2 and V is TRBV7-8; D is perhaps TRBD1 (5 bases). The sample consisted of PBMCs. This receptor was identified in a woman aged 40 to 49 in good health and CMV-seronegative. The DNA for the CDR3 is TGTGCCAGCAGCTCAAGGGGCATCAGGGAGCTGTTTTTT. Translating gives CASSSRGIRELFF.